This TCR beta chain originates from a study of cytomegalovirus exposure and HLA in healthy donors. Study-level points and caveats: It was in a later analysis that TCR association rates were seen to vary by HLA locus, highest for DRB1 and lowest for HLA-C. Immune exposure was documented only through CMV serostatus.

Healthy individuals who donated bone marrow served as the donors. CDR1 and CDR2 from the germline V gene are GTSNPN and SVGIG (reference sequence). The CDR3 sequence is 11 residues long. Trimming at V came to 8 bases and at J to 5 bases, leaving 5 bases not matched to a gene. Primers: 60 Vbeta forward and 13 Jbeta reverse. Produced via immunoSEQ multiplex PCR; TCRdb's table is partial and in-frame only. Here the sample spans 90,000 to 150,000 clones, around 84% being singletons. This clone was found once. Antigen specificity is unknown. This chain joins TRBV30 and TRBJ2-5, with 7 bases matching TRBD1. The source material was PBMCs. The source is a young woman in good health and CMV-seropositive. The CDR3 nucleotides read TGTGCCGTAGGGGGCATGGAGACCCAGTACTTC. Translating gives CAVGGMETQYF.